Below, one TCR beta chain is given with its context. The data derive from a study of blood T cell repertoires in COVID-19. Profiled with immunoSEQ multiplex PCR; TCRdb holds only in-frame clones, not every one. The sample includes roughly 200,000 clones, roughly 90% of them seen just once. The V gene's germline CDR1 is SEHNR and CDR2 FQNEAQ (reference sequence). This CDR3 region has 15 residues. V lost 3 bases to trimming and J lost 4 bases; unmatched junction nucleotides: 4. Sample: peripheral blood. This sequence originates from a man over 45 with acute or convalescent COVID-19. The rearrangement joins TRBV7-9 to TRBJ2-1; TRBD2 aligns across 9 bases. The CDR3 here is CASSFRLAVYNEQFF. CDR3 DNA sequence: TGTGCCAGCAGCTTCCGACTAGCGGTTTACAATGAGCAGTTCTTC.